These 23 T cell receptor beta chains came from one sample sequenced in a study of naive and memory T cell subsets. Two oligonucleotides, mixed equimolar, formed the beta constant-region primer covering TRBC1 and TRBC2. TCRdb reprocessed the UMI-ligation and nested PCR reads with MiXCR, giving one entry per CDR3 protein. The table lists 70,000 to 95,000 distinct CDR3 sequences, 5.5% to 8.5% of them singletons. The material sequenced was central memory CD4+ T cells from blood. These TCRs come from a human donor in good health.

This clonotype was found many times. The rearrangement uses TRBV10-3 and TRBJ1-5, with TRBD1 as a possible D gene (5 bases). CDR3 size: 15 residues. The V gene's germline CDR1 is ENHRY and CDR2 SYGVKD. V lost 2 bases, J lost 1 base, and 9 bases lay in between. CDR3 amino acids: CAISEQGGSNQPQHF. CDR3 DNA sequence: TGTGCCATCAGTGAGCAGGGAGGGAGCAATCAGCCCCAGCATTTT.

The DNA for the CDR3 is TGTGCCAGCAGCTTAGATCTTGGGACAGCCAAGCAGTTCTTC. Residues: CASSLDLGTAKQFF. This chain connects TRBV7-3 to TRBJ2-1; 7 positions agree with TRBD1. The CDR3 contains 14 residues. V lost 2 bases and J lost 11; bases outside the gene matches: 9. Germline values: CDR1 SGHTA, CDR2 FQGTGA.

The chain links TRBV29-1 to TRBJ2-3, with TRBD2 matching over 9 bases. With 3 bases clipped from V and 3 bases from J, the junction kept 10 bases outside the gene matches. Germline-derived CDR1 and CDR2 are SQVTM and ANQGSEA. CDR3 length: 16 residues. CDR3 protein: CSVEGGAGGTTDTQYF. CDR3 nucleotides: TGCAGCGTTGAGGGTGGAGCGGGGGGCACTACAGATACGCAGTATTTT.

This clonotype was seen ten or more times. Here the CDR3 DNA reads TGCGCCAGCAGTCGCGCTAGCGGGAGAGAGACCCAGTACTTC. Translation: CASSRASGRETQYF. The rearrangement joins TRBV5-1 to TRBJ2-5, with TRBD2 matching over 10 bases. J lost 4 bases, V lost 5 bases, and 5 bases had no gene match. The germline V gene encodes CDR1 SGHRS and CDR2 YFSETQ. This CDR3 region has 14 residues.

This clonotype has at least ten counts. This chain joins TRBV9 and TRBJ2-1, with 7 bases that match TRBD2. Germline CDR1 is SGDLS and CDR2 is YYNGEE. Losses at the gene ends were 3 bases for V and 5 bases for J; bases not matched to a gene: 14. The CDR3 sequence is 17 residues long. This CDR3 is CASSAAGGSLPNNEQFF. CDR3 coding DNA: TGTGCCAGCAGCGCGGCAGGCGGGAGCCTCCCCAACAATGAGCAGTTCTTC.

The chain has TRBV20-1 and TRBJ2-7, with TRBD1 as a possible D gene (5 bases). Trimming left V 2 bases short and J 2 bases short, with 7 bases between. The CDR3 extends over 12 amino acids. Per germline, CDR1 DFQATT and CDR2 SNEGSKA (reference sequence). The DNA for the CDR3 is TGCAGTGCTAGAAGACAGACCTACGAGCAGTACTTC. Translated: CSARRQTYEQYF.

A few counts support this clonotype. The rearrangement joins TRBV11-2 to TRBJ2-5; the match to TRBD2 covers 9 bases. V dropped 2 bases and J dropped 2; count of bases not matched to a gene: 3. Germline-derived CDR1 and CDR2 are SGHAT and FQNNGV. This CDR3 has 15 amino acids. The CDR3 sequence: CASSLTSGSQETQYF. The CDR3 DNA follows: TGTGCCAGCAGCTTAACTAGCGGGTCTCAAGAGACCCAGTACTTC.

This clonotype was found many times. The J gene is TRBJ2-7, the V gene TRBV5-4, with unresolved D. V was cut by 0 bases and J by 2 bases, with 9 bases left in between. This CDR3 is built from 14 residues. Germline assignment: CDR1 SGHNT and CDR2 YYREEE (reference sequence). CDR3 nucleotide sequence: TGTGCCAGCAGCTTGGTAGACCGAGCCTACGAGCAGTACTTC. Translation gives CASSLVDRAYEQYF.

This clonotype appeared many times. The J gene is TRBJ1-1, the V gene TRBV7-9, with 7 nucleotides matching TRBD1. J gave up 6 bases and V 7 bases, and 8 bases lay outside the gene matches. The CDR3 runs 13 residues. In germline, CDR1 is SEHNR, CDR2 FQNEAQ (reference sequence). The CDR3 reads CASTSTGISEAFF. CDR3 DNA: TGTGCCAGCACCTCGACAGGGATCTCTGAAGCTTTCTTT.

This clonotype was counted a few times. V and J are TRBV7-2 and TRBJ2-4, with D unclear. CDR1 SGHTA and CDR2 FQGNSA come from the germline V gene. V lost 4 bases and J lost 2, with 0 bases in between. CDR3 length: 11 residues. The CDR3 loop reads CASSSKNIQYF. The CDR3 region has the DNA TGTGCCAGCAGCTCCAAAAACATTCAGTACTTC. The whole variable domain, remainder taken from reference TRBV7-2 and TRBJ2-4, is GAGVSQSPSNKVTEKGKDVELRCDPISGHTALYWYRQSLGQGLEFLIYFQGNSAPDKSGLPSDRFSAERTGGSVSTLTIQRTQQEDSAVYLCASSSKNIQYFGAGTRLSVL.

This sequence joins TRBV11-1 and TRBJ2-5; the D is unclear. Germline loops: CDR1 SGHAT, CDR2 FQDESV (reference sequence). Trimming took 5 bases from V and 3 from J, leaving 10 bases between them. This CDR3 comprises 13 residues. The CDR3 here is CASSPRVEETQYF. The CDR3 DNA follows: TGTGCCAGCAGCCCCAGAGTAGAAGAGACCCAGTACTTC.

This clonotype was seen a handful of times. The rearrangement joins TRBV11-2 to TRBJ2-1, with a weak D call TRBD2 (5 bases). Germline CDR1 is SGHAT and CDR2 is FQNNGV. There are 15 residues in the CDR3. V gave up 1 base and J gave up 0 bases, with 7 bases separating them. This chain's CDR3 is CASSLGTGSYNEQFF. Written as DNA, the CDR3 is TGTGCCAGCAGCTTAGGGACTGGCTCCTACAATGAGCAGTTCTTC.

The rearrangement joins TRBV30 to TRBJ1-5; tentative D call: TRBD1 (6 bases). There are 13 residues in the CDR3. CDR1 and CDR2 (germline): GTSNPN, SVGIG (reference sequence). Trimming left V 1 base short and J 3 bases short, with 7 bases between. The CDR3 bases are TGTGCCTGGAGTGGGACAGCCAATCAGCCCCAGCATTTT. Protein product: CAWSGTANQPQHF.

This clonotype was observed many times. The chain employs TRBV21-1 and TRBJ2-5; TRBD2 was called by the table and not checked on the DNA. TRBV21-1 counts as a pseudogene. The CDR3 loop spans 17 amino acids. The CDR3 protein is CASSARLAGDHQETQYF. CDR3 coding DNA: TGTGCCAGCAGTGCCAGACTAGCGGGAGACCACCAAGAGACCCAGTACTTC.

This clonotype showed up just a few times. The CDR3 DNA reads as TGTGCCAGCTTTAGCCGGACACCTTTTGAAGCTTTCTTT. Amino acids: CASFSRTPFEAFF. This chain joins TRBV28 and TRBJ1-1; maybe TRBD1 (5 bases). With 8 bases removed from V and 7 bases from J, the gap between germline ends came to 17 bases. This CDR3 spans 13 amino acids. From germline, CDR1 is MDHEN and CDR2 SYDVKM.

This clonotype appeared a few times. The rearrangement links TRBV6-2 or TRBV6-3 to TRBJ2-7; 9 bases match TRBD1. CDR1 and CDR2 (germline): MNHEY, SVGEGT. This CDR3 contains 20 residues. The V gene end was trimmed by 5 bases and the J gene end by 0 bases; junction bases not matched to a gene: 20. The CDR3 nucleotides read TGTGCCAGCAGTGTGCGACCGGGGGGACAGGGCAAGAGGAGCTCCTACGAGCAGTACTTC. It translates to CASSVRPGGQGKRSSYEQYF.

This clonotype was seen at least ten times. The V and J genes are TRBV2 and TRBJ1-5, with TRBD1 matching 10 bases. This CDR3 region has 15 residues. The V gene end was trimmed by 4 bases and the J gene end by 1 base; junction bases not matched to a gene: 1. Germline lookup yields CDR1 SNHLY and CDR2 FYNNEI. The chain's CDR3 is CASSGQGASNQPQHF. The CDR3 coding sequence is TGTGCCAGCAGTGGACAGGGGGCCAGCAATCAGCCCCAGCATTTT. The full variable domain, its missing parts supplied by reference TRBV2 and TRBJ1-5, is EPEVTQTPSHQVTQMGQEVILRCVPISNHLYFYWYRQILGQKVEFLVSFYNNEISEKSEIFDDQFSVERPDGSNFTLKIRSTKLEDSAMYFCASSGQGASNQPQHFGDGTRLSIL.

This clonotype was picked up a small number of times. V gene TRBV29-1 combines with J gene TRBJ2-3, with D tentatively TRBD1 or TRBD2 (5 bases each). Trimming pared 3 bases from V and 4 bases from J, leaving 8 bases between. Germline CDR1 SQVTM, CDR2 ANQGSEA. This CDR3 spans 12 amino acids. The CDR3: CSVEVGADTQYF. Written as DNA, the CDR3 is TGCAGCGTTGAGGTGGGGGCAGATACGCAGTATTTT.

This clonotype turned up a few times. CDR3: CASSQEGAASNQPQHF. For the CDR3, the DNA is TGTGCCAGCAGCCAAGAAGGAGCAGCCAGCAATCAGCCCCAGCATTTT. The gene calls are TRBV4-2 and TRBJ1-5; D gene ambiguous. The CDR3 runs to 16 residues. V was trimmed by 0 bases and J by 1 base, leaving 10 bases between them. Germline V gene data show CDR1 as LGHNA and CDR2 as YNFKEQ.

This clonotype was observed a few times. The chain recombines TRBV5-4 with TRBJ1-2; 7 nucleotides agree with TRBD1. This CDR3 has 14 amino acids. V lost 4 bases, J lost 4 bases, and 7 bases stayed unmatched. Germline V gene data show CDR1 as SGHNT and CDR2 as YYREEE (reference sequence). As DNA, the CDR3 is TGTGCCAGCAGCCAGGGGGAAGGGGCCTATGGCTACACCTTC. Encoded protein: CASSQGEGAYGYTF.

This clonotype was seen repeatedly, ten times or more. The V and J genes are TRBV19 and TRBJ2-2, with 10 positions matching TRBD1. V gave up 5 bases and J gave up 7 bases; unmatched junction bases: 7. The CDR3 has 15 amino acids. Germline V gene data show CDR1 as LNHDA and CDR2 as SQIVND (reference sequence). As DNA, the CDR3 is TGTGCCAGTAGTCTTGGACAGGGGGGAGTCGGGGAGCTGTTTTTT. Its protein is CASSLGQGGVGELFF.

This clonotype has a count of ten or more. The chain recombines TRBV4-1 with TRBJ2-3; possible D gene TRBD1, 5 bases. This CDR3 spans 14 amino acids. Germline CDR1 reads MGHRA; CDR2 reads YSYEKL. Trimming cost V 4 bases and J 1 base, with 9 bases left between them. CDR3 nucleotide sequence: TGCGCCAGCAGCCCAATGACAGGCACAGATACGCAGTATTTT. Translated, it gives CASSPMTGTDTQYF.

This clonotype showed up just a few times. The chain joins TRBV20-1 to TRBJ2-2; 7 positions agree with TRBD1. The CDR3 covers 15 residues. Germline CDR1 DFQATT, CDR2 SNEGSKA (reference sequence). Trimming cost V 6 bases and J 3 bases; bases outside gene matches: 10. The CDR3 sequence is CSASRQGQYTGELFF. The DNA for the CDR3 is TGCAGTGCCAGCAGACAGGGCCAATACACCGGGGAGCTGTTTTTT.